This T cell receptor beta chain is drawn from a study of CD8+CD57+ T cells in acquired aplastic anemia. Study-wide context: The DNA of sorted CD4+ and CD8+ cells averaged 3.2 ug. Points from the study as a whole: A significant difference in CD8+ Simpson's diversity between patients and controls was not found. Researchers report that twenty-nine CD8+ CDR3 sequences appeared in both patients and controls.

Patients sequenced had flow cytometry evidence of CD8+CD57+ cell expansion. At the time of blood sampling, patients had not yet received any therapy. Many counts were recorded for this clonotype. The antigen remains unidentified. The CDR3 has 16 amino acids. CDR1 is SEHNR, CDR2 FQNEAQ, per germline (reference sequence). J was trimmed by 4 bases and V by 5 bases; bases with no gene match: 11. Both TCR beta VDJ combination and CDR3 sequence profiling were carried out. Genomic DNA was the template for this profiling. TCRdb called the reads again in MiXCR, with one record for every CDR3 protein. The sample holds about 200,000 distinct CDR3 sequences, about half seen once.

The sequence was collected from a human donor with aplastic anemia. The J gene is TRBJ1-3, the V gene TRBV7-9, with 7 bases aligning to TRBD1. Sequencing used sorted CD4+, CD8+, or CD8+CD57+ T cells (not recorded which) from PBMCs. CDR3 coding DNA: TGTGCCAGCAGCGAAATGTCTGGGACAGAAGGAAACACCATATATTTT. As protein: CASSEMSGTEGNTIYF.